A single sample gave rise to the 10 T cell receptor beta chains below, sequenced in a study of T-cell reconstitution after alpha-beta-depleted transplantation in children. During its preparation, the TCRbeta library received unique molecular identifiers. TCRdb re-called the PCR reads with MiXCR, one entry per CDR3 protein. The sample yields about 980,000 distinct CDR3 sequences, about 26% seen once. This specimen consisted of PBMCs, mostly from graft donor cells, obtained 360 days after TCRalphabeta/CD19-depleted stem cell transplant. All receptors derive from a boy less than two years old who had a stem cell transplant for SCID, so the T cells may come from the graft donor.

The rearrangement links TRBV10-2 to TRBJ2-3; TRBD2 aligns across 8 bases. The CDR3 spans 15 residues. V trimming: 7 bases; J trimming: 4 bases; junction bases outside the gene matches: 10. The germline gives CDR1 WSHSY, CDR2 SAAADI. CDR3 loop: CASTPRGGPPDTQYF. The CDR3 region has the DNA TGCGCCAGCACGCCCCGGGGGGGTCCCCCAGATACGCAGTATTTT.

This clonotype was counted between two and nine times. V gene TRBV6-1 combines with J gene TRBJ2-7; TRBD2 agrees at 8 bases. CDR3 length: 14 residues. The J segment lost 3 bases and the V segment lost 5 bases, leaving 6 bases of the junction unmatched. CDR1 and CDR2 from the germline V gene are MNHNS and SASEGT. The CDR3 DNA sequence: TGTGCCAGCAGTCGGGTCCGGGAGGGCTACGAGCAGTACTTC. This sequence encodes CASSRVREGYEQYF.

J is TRBJ2-7 and V is TRBV18; 7 bases agree with TRBD1. The length of the CDR3 is 16 residues. Trimming cost V 2 bases and J 0 bases; bases outside gene matches: 7. Germline assignment: CDR1 KGHSH and CDR2 LQKENI. The DNA of the CDR3 is TGTGCCAGCTCACCAATGACAGGGCACTACTCCTACGAGCAGTACTTC. Protein sequence: CASSPMTGHYSYEQYF.

This sequence joins TRBV5-1 and TRBJ2-3; D is perhaps TRBD1 or TRBD2 (6 bases each). Germline CDR1 is SGHRS and CDR2 is YFSETQ. The CDR3 runs to 14 residues. V shed 8 bases and J shed 1 base, with 14 bases lying between them. CDR3 in amino acids: CASYPGAGTDTQYF. CDR3 sequence (DNA): TGCGCCAGTTACCCGGGGGCTGGCACAGATACGCAGTATTTT.

This clonotype was recorded a few times. J is TRBJ1-1 and V is TRBV20-1, with no clear D. The germline V gene encodes CDR1 DFQATT and CDR2 SNEGSKA (reference sequence). The CDR3 length is 15 residues. Trimming cost V 3 bases and J 0 bases, with 14 bases left between them. CDR3 loop: CSASRPPDMNTEAFF. CDR3 sequence (DNA): TGCAGTGCTAGTCGCCCACCGGATATGAACACTGAAGCTTTCTTT.

This clonotype was seen a few times. This rearrangement joins TRBV6-5 to TRBJ1-1; 12 bases match TRBD1. Germline V gene data show CDR1 as MNHEY and CDR2 as SVGAGI. This CDR3 comprises 19 residues. The J segment lost 4 bases and the V segment lost 0 bases, leaving 12 bases of the junction unmatched. The CDR3 region is CASSYSVASPGQGATEAFF. CDR3 coding DNA: TGTGCCAGCAGTTACTCCGTCGCGTCGCCGGGACAGGGGGCCACTGAAGCTTTCTTT.

This clonotype showed up just a few times. This chain links TRBV4-2 with TRBJ2-3; tentatively, D is TRBD2 (6 bases). The CDR3 loop spans 16 amino acids. CDR1 is LGHNA, CDR2 YNFKEQ, per germline. Trimming stripped 6 bases from V and 2 bases from J, with 18 bases between. CDR3 nucleotide sequence: TGTGCCAGCAGTCAGACCCAGCGGGTGATCACAGATACGCAGTATTTT. It codes for CASSQTQRVITDTQYF.

A few counts support this clonotype. The gene calls are TRBV12-3 or TRBV12-4 and TRBJ2-2, with 12 bases that match TRBD2. J lost 3 bases, V lost 7 bases, and 9 bases had no gene match. The CDR3 extends over 17 amino acids. CDR3 loop: CASTTGLAGPYTGELFF. CDR3 DNA sequence: TGTGCCAGCACCACTGGACTAGCGGGGCCGTACACCGGGGAGCTGTTTTTT.

CDR3 residues: CASSRSSELNTEAFF. CDR3 sequence (DNA): TGCGCCAGCAGCCGTTCCTCTGAGCTGAACACTGAAGCTTTCTTT. The V and J genes are TRBV5-1 and TRBJ1-1; D call uncertain. Trimming left V 4 bases short and J 0 bases short, with 13 bases between. Per the germline V gene, CDR1 is SGHRS and CDR2 is YFSETQ. The CDR3 contains 15 residues.

This clonotype has more than one count but fewer than ten. CDR3: CAWSALPAQQFF. DNA of the CDR3: TGTGCCTGGAGTGCCCTACCGGCCCAGCAGTTCTTC. V gene TRBV30 combines with J gene TRBJ2-1; unclear D gene. This CDR3 is 12 amino acids long. Germline loops: CDR1 GTSNPN, CDR2 SVGIG (reference sequence). Trimming stripped 1 base from V and 11 bases from J, with 12 bases between.